This T cell receptor (beta chain) was retrieved from a study of blood T cell repertoires in COVID-19. Study-level background: Collection of acute and convalescent COVID-19 samples took place in the United States, Italy and Spain. T cells, B-cell-depleted T cells, or PBMCs provided the cDNA or gDNA that served as material.

The CDR3 sequence is 17 residues long. J gave up 6 bases and V 0 bases, and 11 bases lay outside the gene matches. CDR1 SGHRS and CDR2 YFSETQ come from the germline V gene. This clone was observed once. Per the original methods: Scientists estimated how many nucleated cells there were by amplifying reference gene primers. Here immunoSEQ multiplex PCR was the method, and the copy in TCRdb shows in-frame clones only, minus some. V and J calls and clone size are as listed in that table; D and trimming were resolved from the DNA. Of about 200,000 clones in the sample, approximately 81% were seen once. The V gene is TRBV5-1, the J gene TRBJ2-1, with 8 bases matching TRBD1. The source material was peripheral blood. The clonotype originates from a human donor in a cohort sampled during active COVID-19. The CDR3 loop is CASSLERGTGGSNEQFF. The CDR3 nucleotides read TGCGCCAGCAGCTTGGAACGGGGGACAGGTGGGTCCAATGAGCAGTTCTTC. Together with reference TRBV5-1 and TRBJ2-1, the CDR3 gives the full variable domain: KAGVTQTPRYLIKTRGQQVTLSCSPISGHRSVSWYQQTPGQGLQFLFEYFSETQRNKGNFPGRFSGRQFSNSRSEMNVSTLELGDSALYLCASSLERGTGGSNEQFFGPGTRLTVL.